The 20 T cell receptor beta chains below come from one sample, sequenced in a study of blood T cell repertoires in COVID-19. Sequencing was performed with immunoSEQ multiplex PCR; in TCRdb, only in-frame clones are kept and a portion is missing. The top ten hold approximately 2.6% of the sample, which has fewer than 250,000 clones, roughly 83% seen once. The sample consisted of peripheral blood. These receptor sequences come from a woman in her 70s with active or convalescent COVID-19.

V is TRBV7-8 and J is TRBJ1-5; TRBD1 aligns across 10 bases. V lost 0 bases, J lost 9 bases, and 20 bases stayed unmatched. The CDR3 has 20 amino acids. Germline V gives CDR1 SGHVS, CDR2 FQNEAQ. The CDR3 reads CASSLAATGGRLGPLAPQHF. The CDR3 DNA reads TGTGCCAGCAGCTTAGCGGCGACAGGGGGCCGGCTGGGTCCCTTGGCGCCCCAGCATTTT.

The chain recombines TRBV28 with TRBJ1-5; possibly TRBD1 for D (5 bases). This CDR3 contains 14 residues. Trimming stripped 6 bases from V and 2 bases from J, with 11 bases between. The germline V gene encodes CDR1 MDHEN and CDR2 SYDVKM. The CDR3 protein is CASSLPGRNQPQHF. DNA of the CDR3: TGTGCCAGCAGCCTTCCAGGGCGCAATCAGCCCCAGCATTTT.

This clone was counted a single time. The chain combines TRBV18 with TRBJ2-5; TRBD2 aligns across 7 bases. The CDR3 runs 15 residues. The ends lost 1 base at V and 1 base at J; junction bases unmatched: 3. CDR1 is KGHSH, CDR2 LQKENI, per germline. The CDR3 region has the DNA TGTGCCAGCTCACCACTGCGGGAGCCCCAAGAGACCCAGTACTTC. Translation: CASSPLREPQETQYF.

This chain's CDR3 is CASSYSSSGNTIYF. The CDR3 nucleotides are TGTGCCAGCAGTTACTCGAGCTCTGGAAACACCATATATTTT. V gene TRBV6-6 combines with J gene TRBJ1-3; D is undetermined. The V gene lost 0 bases and the J gene lost 0 bases, with 3 bases spanning the gap. Looked up from germline, CDR1 is MNHNY and CDR2 is SVGAGI (reference sequence). The CDR3 sequence is 14 residues long.

This clone was observed a handful of times. The V and J genes are TRBV4-1 and TRBJ2-3; weak D call: TRBD2 (6 bases). Deletions cut 4 bases from V and 5 bases from J, with 16 bases between. CDR1 is MGHRA, CDR2 YSYEKL, per germline. CDR3 length: 15 amino acids. In DNA form, the CDR3 reads TGCGCCAGCAGCCTTCACCGGGACTCTAAAGATACGCAGTATTTT. Residues: CASSLHRDSKDTQYF.

The chain uses TRBV28 and TRBJ2-7; D may be TRBD2 (6 bases). The germline V gene has CDR1 MDHEN and CDR2 SYDVKM. Trimming removed 7 bases at V and 2 bases at J, with 15 bases between. CDR3 size: 14 residues. CDR3 loop: CASIGGRPPYEQYF. CDR3 nucleotides: TGTGCCAGCATTGGGGGGAGGCCCCCCTACGAGCAGTACTTC.

The rearrangement links TRBV10-3 to TRBJ2-1, with D possibly matching TRBD2 (5 bases). The CDR3 totals 16 residues. Trimming removed 3 bases at V and 4 bases at J, with 16 bases between. The germline CDR1 and CDR2 sequences are ENHRY and SYGVKD. The CDR3 DNA follows: TGTGCCATCAGTGATCCCCCCAGCGGCGAATACAATGAGCAGTTCTTC. Translation gives CAISDPPSGEYNEQFF.

The chain has TRBV27 and TRBJ2-2; TRBD2 matches 7 bases. The ends lost 3 bases at V and 5 bases at J; junction bases unmatched: 6. CDR3 size: 15 residues. Germline V gene data show CDR1 as MNHEY and CDR2 as SMNVEV (reference sequence). DNA for the CDR3: TGTGCCAGCAGTTTCGCGGGAGAGGGGACCGGGGAGCTGTTTTTT. This encodes CASSFAGEGTGELFF.

The V and J genes are TRBV14 and TRBJ2-6; a possible D gene is TRBD1 (5 bases). Germline V CDR1 and CDR2: SGHDN, FVKESK. This CDR3 is 19 amino acids long. Deletions cut 1 base from V and 2 bases from J, with 18 bases between. CDR3 protein: CASSQGLIRVPAGANVLTF. CDR3 bases: TGTGCCAGCAGCCAAGGTTTGATCAGGGTGCCGGCTGGGGCCAACGTCCTGACTTTC.

The chain is built from TRBV15 and TRBJ2-7, with D hard to call. The CDR3 sequence is 13 residues long. The germline gives CDR1 LNHNV, CDR2 YYDKDF (reference sequence). Trimming pared 3 bases from V and 5 bases from J, leaving 11 bases between. The CDR3 coding sequence is TGTGCCACCAGCAGGGGCAACCTCGACGAGCAGTACTTC. Protein sequence: CATSRGNLDEQYF.

The V gene is TRBV30, the J gene TRBJ2-7; TRBD1 agrees at 10 bases. There are 13 residues in the CDR3. J gave up 4 bases and V 7 bases, and 7 bases lay outside the gene matches. The germline V gene has CDR1 GTSNPN and CDR2 SVGIG (reference sequence). CDR3 in amino acids: CASSRDRGYEQYF. The CDR3 region has the DNA TGTGCCTCCTCCCGGGACAGGGGTTACGAGCAGTACTTC.

This chain connects TRBV6-1 to TRBJ1-6, with D perhaps matching TRBD1 (6 bases). Germline CDR1 and CDR2: MNHNS and SASEGT. V dropped 3 bases and J dropped 7 bases, with 13 bases sitting between them. CDR3 size: 15 residues. The CDR3 bases are TGTGCCAGCAGTGACGCACAGGGCGGGAATTCACCCCTCCACTTT. Its protein is CASSDAQGGNSPLHF.

The chain links TRBV21-1 to TRBJ2-6; TRBD2 was called by the table and not checked on the DNA. TRBV21-1 is an annotated pseudogene. The CDR3 runs 15 residues. The CDR3 bases are TGTGCCAGCAGCAAGTACGCGATAGGGGCCAACGTCCTGACTTTC. Encoded protein: CASSKYAIGANVLTF.

This rearrangement joins TRBV28 to TRBJ1-2; no clear D gene. This CDR3 is built from 12 residues. Germline V gene data show CDR1 as MDHEN and CDR2 as SYDVKM. V shed 8 bases and J shed 6 bases, with 13 bases lying between them. CDR3 residues: CASGGGLDGYTF. The CDR3, as DNA: TGTGCCAGCGGAGGAGGCCTTGATGGCTACACCTTC.

The V call is TRBV2, the J call TRBJ2-7; weak D call: TRBD2 (5 bases). The CDR3 is made up of 14 amino acids. V gave up 11 bases and J gave up 2 bases, with 19 bases separating them. Germline V CDR1 and CDR2: SNHLY, FYNNEI. CDR3 amino acids: CADTEGRGTYEQYF. CDR3 DNA: TGTGCCGACACCGAAGGCAGAGGGACCTACGAGCAGTACTTC.

This clone was observed a handful of times. J is TRBJ1-5 and V is TRBV6-2 or TRBV6-3; D perhaps matches TRBD1 (5 bases). The germline V gene has CDR1 MNHEY and CDR2 SVGEGT. Trimming shortened V by 0 bases and J by 3 bases, and 9 bases separated the two germline ends. The CDR3 is 15 residues long. The CDR3 is CASSYSQGVNQPQHF. CDR3 bases: TGTGCCAGCAGTTACTCACAAGGGGTCAATCAGCCCCAGCATTTT.

This clone was seen once. In DNA form, the CDR3 reads TGCGCCAGCAGCCCCACGACTCTATTGAACACTGAAGCTTTCTTT. Translation gives CASSPTTLLNTEAFF. This chain links TRBV5-1 with TRBJ1-1; D is undetermined. Trimming took 4 bases from V and 0 from J, leaving 13 bases between them. CDR1 and CDR2 (germline): SGHRS, YFSETQ. The CDR3 has 15 residues.

V is TRBV3-1 (or the pseudogene TRBV3-2) and J is TRBJ1-2; D remains unclear. The CDR3 runs 12 residues. Germline V gene lookup returns CDR1 LGHDT and CDR2 YNNKEL (reference sequence). The V and J ends lost 2 bases and 8 bases respectively, with 9 bases between them. CDR3 DNA: TGTGCCAGCAGCCAACCGGGGAAGGGCTACACCTTC. Translating gives CASSQPGKGYTF.

This clone was picked up one time. V is TRBV2 and J is TRBJ1-4, with D possibly TRBD1 on 5 matching bases. This CDR3 spans 14 amino acids. Trimming cost V 4 bases and J 4 bases, with 10 bases left between them. Germline CDR1 reads SNHLY; CDR2 reads FYNNEI. The CDR3 DNA follows: TGTGCCAGCAGTGCTAGGGACTTTAATGAAAAACTGTTTTTT. It translates to CASSARDFNEKLFF.

The V and J genes are TRBV3-1 (or the pseudogene TRBV3-2) and TRBJ1-6, with no clear D. Trimming cost V 1 base and J 8 bases, with 12 bases left between them. Germline CDR1 LGHDT, CDR2 YNNKEL (reference sequence). The CDR3 contains 15 residues. The CDR3 reads CASSQGSGRDSPLHF. The CDR3 coding sequence is TGTGCCAGCAGCCAAGGTAGTGGGAGGGATTCACCCCTCCACTTT.